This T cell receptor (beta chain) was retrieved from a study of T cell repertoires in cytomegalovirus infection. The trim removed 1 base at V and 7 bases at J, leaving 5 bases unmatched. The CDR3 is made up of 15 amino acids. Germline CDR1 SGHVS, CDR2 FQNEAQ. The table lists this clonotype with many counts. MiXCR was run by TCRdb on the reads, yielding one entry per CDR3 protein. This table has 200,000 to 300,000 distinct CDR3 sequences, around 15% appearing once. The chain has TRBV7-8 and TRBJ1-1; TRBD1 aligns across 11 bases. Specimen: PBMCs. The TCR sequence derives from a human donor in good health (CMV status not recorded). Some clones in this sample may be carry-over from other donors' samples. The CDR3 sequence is CASSLVGTGGNEAFF. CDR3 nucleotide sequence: TGTGCCAGCAGCTTAGTGGGGACAGGGGGGAATGAAGCTTTCTTT.